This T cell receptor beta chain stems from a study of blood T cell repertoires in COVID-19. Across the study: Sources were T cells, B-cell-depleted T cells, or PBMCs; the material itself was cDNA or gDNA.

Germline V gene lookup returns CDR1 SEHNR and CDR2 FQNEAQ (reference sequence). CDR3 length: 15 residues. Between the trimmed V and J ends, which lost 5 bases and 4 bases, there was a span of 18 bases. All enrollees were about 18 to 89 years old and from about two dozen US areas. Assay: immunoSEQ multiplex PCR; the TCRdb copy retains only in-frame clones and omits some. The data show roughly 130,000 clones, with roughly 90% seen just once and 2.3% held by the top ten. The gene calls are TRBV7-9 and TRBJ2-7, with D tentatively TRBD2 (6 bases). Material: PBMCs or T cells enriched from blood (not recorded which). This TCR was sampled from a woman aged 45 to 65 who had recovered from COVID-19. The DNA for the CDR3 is TGTGCCAGCAGCCCGGGCGGGACGGCTCTATACGAGCAGTACTTC. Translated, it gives CASSPGGTALYEQYF.